The subject of this entry is one T cell receptor (beta chain). The antigen is undetermined. Per the germline V gene, CDR1 is SGHRS and CDR2 is YFSETQ. The V gene lost 1 base and the J gene lost 1 base, with 11 bases spanning the gap. The CDR3 is 15 residues long. Using immunoSEQ multiplex PCR, the repertoire was profiled, and TCRdb retains in-frame clones only, with some absent. Here the sample spans roughly 120,000 clones, approximately 85% being singletons. This record comes from a study of T cell responses to AZD1222 COVID-19 vaccine. Regarding the study as a whole: As reported, nearly half of all spike-specific TCRs target variant regions that are unmutated. Donors were mostly white British, more females; clonal diversity possibly underestimated. Spike-specific TCR depth and breadth grew after two AZD1222 doses.

The receptor was isolated from an adult in good health. V gene TRBV5-1 combines with J gene TRBJ1-1, with a tentative D call TRBD1 (5 bases). Here the sequenced sample was peripheral blood, taken on day 0 of AZD1222 vaccination. DNA of the CDR3: TGCGCCAGCAGCTTGTCGAGGACAACGAACACTGAAGCTTTCTTT. Protein: CASSLSRTTNTEAFF.